This T cell receptor beta chain was sequenced in a study of identical twins. General observations from the study: Memory repertoires showed no such pattern, whereas abundant cord blood beta clonotypes carried fewer insertions. Beta out-of-frame twin sharing showed a weaker excess.

Germline V gives CDR1 LGHDT, CDR2 YNNKEL (reference sequence). This CDR3 region has 15 residues. This clonotype has only one observation. Its antigen is currently unknown. A universal primer site was added by template switching, and unique molecular identifiers were carried by the cDNA. TCRdb called the 5' RACE reads again in MiXCR, with one record for every CDR3 protein. The sample lists some 1,600,000 distinct CDR3 sequences, around 33% occurring once. This clonotype was obtained from a newborn girl in good health. The rearrangement links TRBV3-1 to TRBJ2-5, with TRBD2 matching 7 bases. With the DNA end fitting TRBJ2-7 better, the J assignment may be wrong. Source material: cord blood. In nucleotides, the CDR3 is TGTGCCAGCAGCCAAGGGGGAGGGCGAAACTACGAGCAGTACTTC. It yields the protein CASSQGGGRNYEQYF.